The 21 T cell receptor beta chains below all came from one sample that was sequenced in a study of blood T cell repertoires in COVID-19. The method was immunoSEQ multiplex PCR; TCRdb's version includes in-frame clones alone and lacks a portion of them. The data show about 260,000 clones, about 90% seen once. Sequenced material: peripheral blood. All receptors come from a woman between 40 and 55 years old who had recovered from COVID-19.

The gene calls are TRBV7-2 and TRBJ1-2; weak D call: TRBD1 (5 bases). Germline CDR1 and CDR2: SGHTA and FQGNSA. The CDR3 is 14 residues long. Trimming removed 4 bases from V and 0 bases from J, with 9 bases in between. CDR3 bases: TGTGCCAGCAGCTCCCAGGGCCCTAACTATGGCTACACCTTC. Its protein is CASSSQGPNYGYTF.

The chain has TRBV18 and TRBJ1-6, with unresolved D. The V and J ends lost 2 bases and 7 bases respectively, with 9 bases between them. The CDR3 runs to 14 residues. Per the germline V gene, CDR1 is KGHSH and CDR2 is LQKENI. The DNA of the CDR3 is TGTGCCAGCTCACCAACGCCGGGAAATTCACCCCTCCACTTT. Translated, it gives CASSPTPGNSPLHF.

The DNA of the CDR3 is TGCAGCGTTGGAAGCTCGAGGGACAATGAGCAGTTCTTC. Residues: CSVGSSRDNEQFF. The rearrangement joins TRBV29-1 to TRBJ2-1; D may be TRBD2 (5 bases). The length of the CDR3 is 13 residues. Trimming took off 4 bases at V and 5 bases at J, with 12 bases between the two ends. Germline V lookup: CDR1 SQVTM, CDR2 ANQGSEA.

This rearrangement joins TRBV10-3 to TRBJ2-1; 8 positions agree with TRBD1. CDR1 is ENHRY, CDR2 SYGVKD, per germline. Trimming took 0 bases from V and 3 from J; bases not matched to a gene: 7. CDR3 length: 17 residues. The CDR3 loop reads CAISESTLGQGYNEQFF. CDR3 in DNA: TGTGCCATCAGTGAGTCGACTCTCGGACAGGGCTACAATGAGCAGTTCTTC.

The chain links TRBV4-3 to TRBJ2-1, with 9 bases that match TRBD2. The CDR3 is 16 residues long. Germline assignment: CDR1 LGHNA and CDR2 YSLEER. With 1 base clipped from V and 7 bases from J, the junction kept 8 bases outside the gene matches. Written as DNA, the CDR3 is TGCGCCAGCAGCCAAGCCCCACTGGCGGGGGGGAATGAGCAGTTCTTC. Protein product: CASSQAPLAGGNEQFF.

The chain carries TRBV19 and TRBJ1-5, with unresolved D. V lost 5 bases and J lost 3, with 17 bases in between. This CDR3 has 16 amino acids. Germline assignment: CDR1 LNHDA and CDR2 SQIVND (reference sequence). Here the CDR3 reads CASSQFLGRVNQPQHF. CDR3 nucleotide sequence: TGTGCCAGTAGTCAATTCCTTGGGAGGGTCAATCAGCCCCAGCATTTT.

This chain joins TRBV11-2 and TRBJ2-3; TRBD2 agrees at 7 bases. V dropped 1 base and J dropped 4; count of bases not matched to a gene: 2. This CDR3 has 14 amino acids. The germline gives CDR1 SGHAT, CDR2 FQNNGV. This CDR3 reads CASSLAGGSDTQYF. CDR3 coding DNA: TGTGCCAGCAGCTTAGCGGGGGGTTCAGATACGCAGTATTTT.

This clone was picked up one time. The chain carries TRBV27 and TRBJ2-1, with TRBD1 matching 11 bases. The length of the CDR3 is 14 residues. V gave up 8 bases and J gave up 0 bases; unmatched junction bases: 0. Germline values: CDR1 MNHEY, CDR2 SMNVEV (reference sequence). As DNA, the CDR3 is TGTGCCAGCGGGACAGGGGGCTCCTACAATGAGCAGTTCTTC. Translated: CASGTGGSYNEQFF.

V is TRBV25-1 and J is TRBJ1-1, with D uncertain. Per the germline V gene, CDR1 is MGHDK and CDR2 is SYGVNS. The CDR3 is made up of 11 amino acids. The V end was cut by 4 bases, the J end by 5 bases, with 5 bases between. CDR3 DNA sequence: TGTGCCAGCAGTGTATCGACTGAAGCTTTCTTT. It is translated as CASSVSTEAFF.

The gene calls are TRBV4-3 and TRBJ1-5; D is unclear. V lost 3 bases, J lost 0 bases, and 9 bases lay in between. Germline V gene sequence: CDR1 LGHNA, CDR2 YSLEER. CDR3 length equals 15 residues. CDR3 bases: TGCGCCAGCAGCCACGATGGGAGTAGCAATCAGCCCCAGCATTTT. It specifies CASSHDGSSNQPQHF.

The V and J genes are TRBV9 and TRBJ1-2, with D unclear. The ends were cut back, 4 bases at V and 7 bases at J, with 14 bases in the middle. CDR1 and CDR2 (germline): SGDLS, YYNGEE. The length of the CDR3 is 13 residues. DNA of the CDR3: TGTGCCAGCAGCTCCCAGGTCGAAAGTGGCTACACCTTC. Protein product: CASSSQVESGYTF. Filled out from reference TRBV9 and TRBJ1-2, the complete variable domain reads DSGVTQTPKHLITATGQRVTLRCSPRSGDLSVYWYQQSLDQGLQFLIQYYNGEERAKGNILERFSAQQFPDLHSELNLSSLELGDSALYFCASSSQVESGYTFGSGTRLTVV.

This chain links TRBV2 with TRBJ1-5, with D hard to call. The length of the CDR3 is 15 residues. The V and J ends lost 8 bases and 5 bases respectively, with 19 bases between them. CDR1 and CDR2 (germline): SNHLY, FYNNEI. The CDR3 DNA reads as TGTGCCAGCCGGAGGGATTGGGTCGCCGATCAGCCCCAGCATTTT. The encoded protein is CASRRDWVADQPQHF.

The chain carries TRBV27 and TRBJ2-1; a weak D match, TRBD1 (6 bases). There are 12 residues in the CDR3. Germline V lookup: CDR1 MNHEY, CDR2 SMNVEV (reference sequence). Trimming took off 4 bases at V and 6 bases at J, with 7 bases between the two ends. The DNA of the CDR3 is TGTGCCAGCAGTTGGACAGCCAATGAGCAGTTCTTC. Translated: CASSWTANEQFF.

CDR3 in amino acids: CATSPPLSLYEDNEQFF. The CDR3 DNA reads as TGTGCCACCAGCCCACCTTTGTCCCTATATGAGGACAATGAGCAGTTCTTC. V and J are TRBV15 and TRBJ2-1; D is undetermined. V lost 5 bases and J 5 bases, leaving 22 bases between the germline ends. CDR1 LNHNV and CDR2 YYDKDF come from the germline V gene (reference sequence). The CDR3 is made up of 17 amino acids.

The chain carries TRBV6-1 and TRBJ2-7; D is possibly TRBD1 (6 bases). The germline V gene encodes CDR1 MNHNS and CDR2 SASEGT. Between the trimmed V and J ends, which lost 0 bases and 2 bases, there was a span of 14 bases. CDR3 length equals 16 residues. The CDR3 sequence: CASSEAVTGRPYEQYF. CDR3 DNA sequence: TGTGCCAGCAGTGAAGCGGTGACAGGCCGACCCTACGAGCAGTACTTC.

The gene calls are TRBV7-3 and TRBJ2-3; tentative D call: TRBD2 (6 bases). Between the trimmed V and J ends, which lost 5 bases and 4 bases, there was a span of 19 bases. CDR3 length equals 16 residues. Germline-derived CDR1 and CDR2 are SGHTA and FQGTGA. CDR3 sequence (DNA): TGTGCCAGCAGCCCAGGTGGGCGGGGCGGACCAGATACGCAGTATTTT. It yields the protein CASSPGGRGGPDTQYF.

The gene calls are TRBV4-1 and TRBJ2-7, with 8 bases aligning to TRBD2. The length of the CDR3 is 15 residues. The germline V gene has CDR1 MGHRA and CDR2 YSYEKL. The J segment lost 7 bases and the V segment lost 1 base, leaving 9 bases of the junction unmatched. The CDR3 DNA is TGCGCCAGCAGCCAAGTTCCGGGACTAGTAAGAGAGCAGTACTTC. Encoded protein: CASSQVPGLVREQYF.

The rearrangement uses TRBV11-3 and TRBJ2-1; TRBD2 matches at 8 bases. Germline loops: CDR1 SGHNT, CDR2 YENEEA. This CDR3 spans 15 amino acids. Trimming at V came to 8 bases and at J to 5 bases, leaving 11 bases not matched to a gene. The CDR3 reads CASGGRGGEDNEQFF. Written as DNA, the CDR3 is TGTGCCAGCGGAGGACGGGGGGGCGAAGACAATGAGCAGTTCTTC.

The DNA of the CDR3 is TGTGCCAGCAGCGCTGGGGGGTCAGATACGCAGTATTTT. Its translation: CASSAGGSDTQYF. The V gene is TRBV9, the J gene TRBJ2-3, with D perhaps TRBD2 (6 bases). Trimming took off 3 bases at V and 4 bases at J, with 9 bases between the two ends. Germline V gene sequence: CDR1 SGDLS, CDR2 YYNGEE. This CDR3 contains 13 residues. The complete variable domain, with remaining parts taken from reference TRBV9 and TRBJ2-3, reads DSGVTQTPKHLITATGQRVTLRCSPRSGDLSVYWYQQSLDQGLQFLIQYYNGEERAKGNILERFSAQQFPDLHSELNLSSLELGDSALYFCASSAGGSDTQYFGPGTRLTVL.

V is TRBV27 and J is TRBJ2-3; TRBD2 aligns across 7 bases. Germline CDR1 is MNHEY and CDR2 is SMNVEV (reference sequence). After removal of 4 bases from V and 5 bases from J, the junction contained 3 bases not matched to a gene. The CDR3 length is 13 residues. CDR3 protein: CASSSRGRDTQYF. The CDR3 DNA reads as TGTGCCAGCAGTTCGCGGGGGAGAGATACGCAGTATTTT.

In its sample, this clone was seen a few times. The J gene is TRBJ1-6, the V gene TRBV7-2; TRBD1 is a possible D gene (6 bases). Trimming took 0 bases from V and 9 from J, leaving 15 bases between them. The V gene's germline CDR1 is SGHTA and CDR2 FQGNSA. The CDR3 is 16 residues long. Here the CDR3 reads CASSLAGAGIRSPLHF. The CDR3 coding sequence is TGTGCCAGCAGCTTAGCGGGGGCAGGGATACGTTCACCCCTCCACTTT.